This T cell receptor (beta chain) was found in a study of T cells after yellow fever vaccination. As for the study in general: Fractions of low cell number were prepared using SMART-Seq v4 Ultra Low Input.

TCRdb reprocessed the 5' RACE reads with MiXCR, giving one entry per CDR3 protein. Of hundreds of thousands of distinct CDR3 sequences listed, approximately 12% are singletons. The length of the CDR3 is 15 residues. Germline CDR1 is SQVTM and CDR2 is ANQGSEA. The V and J ends lost 1 base and 3 bases, in that order; junction bases with no gene match: 6. The J gene is TRBJ2-1, the V gene TRBV29-1; TRBD2 matches at 7 bases. This material consisted of CD4+ T cells sorted from PBMCs, taken 15 days after the yellow fever booster vaccination. The sequence derives from a man aged 18-30 years who received the YFV17D yellow fever vaccine. Here the CDR3 DNA reads TGCAGCGTTGAAGCTGGGAAGCGGGGCTACAATGAGCAGTTCTTC. This sequence encodes CSVEAGKRGYNEQFF.